These T cell receptor beta chains were read from a single sample in a study of T cells in Graves' hyperthyroidism and ophthalmopathy. TCRdb fed the multiplex PCR reads into MiXCR, producing one record per CDR3 protein. This table has 550,000 to 650,000 distinct CDR3 sequences, approximately 15% appearing once. The sequencing input was blood. These receptors were obtained from a woman aged 25 to 39 with Graves' hyperthyroidism that later progressed to Graves' ophthalmopathy. The CDR3 runs from the conserved cysteine through the conserved F or W. The D gene is left open where the match is weak. Expanded clones get a size class; other rows say once, few or many, or leave the size out.

D gene,J gene,clone size,V gene,CDR3 protein,CDR3 DNA
NA,TRBJ2-2,few,TRBV5-4,CASSWVGTGELFF,TGTGCCAGCAGCTGGGTAGGCACCGGGGAGCTGTTTTTT
TRBD1,TRBJ2-1,few,TRBV27,CASRGTGEKNEQFF,TGTGCCAGCAGGGGGACAGGGGAGAAGAATGAGCAGTTCTTC
NA,TRBJ1-6,many,TRBV19,CASEQGGGSPLHF,TGTGCCAGCGAGCAGGGTGGAGGCTCACCCCTCCACTTT
TRBD2,TRBJ2-7,many,TRBV6-2/TRBV6-3,CASSPLLAGGSNEQYF,TGTGCCAGCAGTCCGCTCTTGGCGGGAGGATCCAACGAGCAGTACTTC
NA,TRBJ1-4,many,TRBV5-1,CASSLGGQLATNEKLFF,TGCGCCAGCAGCTTGGGTGGACAGCTTGCAACTAATGAAAAACTGTTTTTT
NA,TRBJ2-3,many,TRBV7-9,CASSSQATSGDTQYF,TGTGCCAGCAGCTCACAGGCCACCTCGGGGGATACGCAGTATTTT
TRBD1,TRBJ1-6,many,TRBV28,CASSSQTGAASPLHF,TGTGCCAGCAGTTCCCAGACAGGGGCAGCTTCACCCCTCCACTTT
NA,TRBJ1-2,many,TRBV28,CASSLGDYGYTF,TGTGCCAGCAGTTTGGGGGACTATGGCTACACCTTC
NA,TRBJ2-1,few,TRBV5-1,CASSKTTEYNEQFF,TGCGCCAGCAGCAAAACGACGGAATACAATGAGCAGTTCTTC
TRBD2,TRBJ2-7,many,TRBV10-2,CASSEQAGVAEQYF,TGCGCCAGCAGTGAGCAAGCGGGAGTTGCCGAGCAGTACTTC
TRBD2,TRBJ2-1,many,TRBV18,CASSPALAPYNEQFF,TGTGCCAGCTCACCGGCACTAGCGCCCTACAATGAGCAGTTCTTC
TRBD1,TRBJ1-4,many,TRBV7-8,CASSSGQYNEKLFF,TGTGCCAGCAGCTCGGGACAGTATAATGAAAAACTGTTTTTT
NA,TRBJ1-6,many,TRBV11-3,CASSATLDSYNSPLHF,TGTGCCAGCAGCGCAACCCTGGACAGTTATAATTCACCCCTCCACTTT
NA,TRBJ2-3,many,TRBV12-3/TRBV12-4,CASSDGVDTQYF,TGTGCCAGCAGCGATGGGGTGGATACGCAGTATTTT
TRBD1,TRBJ2-1,many,TRBV12-3/TRBV12-4,CASMSGSTGLYNEQFF,TGTGCCAGCATGTCCGGCTCGACAGGGCTCTACAATGAGCAGTTCTTC
NA,TRBJ2-7,many,TRBV6-1,CASGNRDNPPYEQYF,TGTGCCAGCGGTAACCGGGACAATCCACCTTACGAGCAGTACTTC
TRBD2,TRBJ2-5,many,TRBV7-2,CASSAQVGLAGGLETQYF,TGTGCCAGCAGCGCCCAAGTTGGACTAGCGGGAGGTCTGGAGACCCAGTACTTC
TRBD1,TRBJ2-3,NA,TRBV14,CASSQHLNPTGALRIPPSTDTQYF,TGTGCCAGCAGCCAACATCTGAATCCAACAGGGGCCCTCCGGATCCCCCCTAGCACAGATACGCAGTATTTT
NA,TRBJ1-2,many,TRBV12-3/TRBV12-4,CASSHGPSYGYTF,TGTGCCAGCAGTCACGGGCCGTCGTATGGCTACACCTTC
TRBD2,TRBJ2-1,NA,TRBV29-1,CSVEGAGAGDEQFF,TGCAGCGTTGAAGGAGCGGGAGCAGGAGATGAGCAGTTCTTC
TRBD2,TRBJ2-1,NA,TRBV9,CASSGGSGSYNEQFF,TGTGCCAGCAGCGGCGGGAGTGGGTCCTACAATGAGCAGTTCTTC
NA,TRBJ2-1,few,TRBV4-2,CASSQGLLGGQHNEQFF,TGTGCCAGCAGCCAAGGCCTACTAGGTGGGCAACACAATGAGCAGTTCTTC
NA,TRBJ2-5,many,TRBV7-3,CASSPQGWGETQYF,TGTGCCAGCAGCCCTCAGGGTTGGGGAGAGACCCAGTACTTC
TRBD2,TRBJ2-7,NA,TRBV7-2,CASSSFSGSSYEQYF,TGTGCCAGCAGCTCATTTAGCGGGAGCTCCTACGAGCAGTACTTC
TRBD1,TRBJ2-7,NA,TRBV28,CASSLYTGQGLSYEQYF,TGTGCCAGCAGTTTATACACGGGACAGGGACTTTCGTACGAGCAGTACTTC
NA,TRBJ2-3,NA,TRBV20-1,CSARAPSFRSTDTQYF,TGCAGTGCTAGAGCTCCCTCGTTTAGGAGCACAGATACGCAGTATTTT
NA,TRBJ2-1,NA,TRBV7-3,CASSLGGWSSYNEQFF,TGTGCCAGCAGCTTAGGCGGCTGGTCCTCCTACAATGAGCAGTTCTTC
NA,TRBJ2-7,few,TRBV20-1,CSARREYEQYF,TGCAGTGCTCGAAGAGAATACGAGCAGTACTTC
NA,TRBJ1-5,many,TRBV7-2,CASSLIPTDRPQHF,TGTGCCAGCAGCTTAATCCCCACAGATAGGCCCCAGCATTTT
TRBD2,TRBJ2-3,many,TRBV5-1,CASTYSGMLADTQYF,TGCGCCAGTACCTATAGCGGGATGTTAGCGGATACGCAGTATTTT
NA,TRBJ1-1,many,TRBV19,CASSTPGHMNTEAFF,TGTGCCAGTAGTACACCGGGACACATGAACACTGAAGCTTTCTTT
TRBD2,TRBJ2-7,many,TRBV7-9,CASSSPGLGLAGNYEQYF,TGTGCCAGCAGCTCTCCCGGGCTGGGACTAGCGGGAAACTACGAGCAGTACTTC
NA,TRBJ2-1,many,TRBV29-1,CSVEIGNEQFF,TGCAGCGTTGAAATTGGCAATGAGCAGTTCTTC
NA,TRBJ1-5,many,TRBV12-3/TRBV12-4,CASSPGGGNQPQHF,TGTGCCAGCAGCCCCGGAGGGGGGAATCAGCCCCAGCATTTT
NA,TRBJ2-5,NA,TRBV12-3/TRBV12-4,CASSQSVGETQYF,TGTGCCAGCAGCCAAAGCGTAGGCGAGACCCAGTACTTC
NA,TRBJ2-2,few,TRBV12-3/TRBV12-4,CASRLTSAGELFF,TGTGCCAGCAGACTGACTAGTGCCGGGGAGCTGTTTTTT
NA,TRBJ2-3,many,TRBV11-2,CASSPRQGGGTDTQYF,TGTGCCAGCAGCCCAAGACAGGGAGGGGGCACAGATACGCAGTATTTT
NA,TRBJ1-6,NA,TRBV19,CASSIESNSPLHF,TGTGCCAGTAGTATAGAGTCGAATTCACCCCTCCACTTT
TRBD2,TRBJ2-1,NA,TRBV7-8,CASRILAGGTNEQFF,TGTGCCAGCAGAATTCTAGCGGGAGGAACAAATGAGCAGTTCTTC
NA,TRBJ2-7,many,TRBV4-1,CASSYRAAYEQYF,TGCGCCAGCAGCTACAGGGCCGCCTACGAGCAGTACTTC